This T cell receptor beta chain was observed in a study of OX40 agonist ivuxolimab in advanced cancers. The wider study: The dose-escalation cohort was around 83% male, with a mean age of around 60 years, ranging about 23 to 80.

Individuals having autoimmune disease history or systemic immunosuppression were not enrolled. Study-wide results and caveats: At doses 0.1 to 3.0 mg/kg, CD4+ and CD8+ clones expanded. Expansion of clones was among the lowest in partial responders at 0.1-3.0 mg/kg.

Sequencing used immunoSEQ multiplex PCR; TCRdb keeps in-frame clones, though not all of them. The sample records under 70,000 clones, around 84% being singletons. Germline CDR1 is SGHAT and CDR2 is FQNNGV. Trimming cost V 4 bases and J 9 bases; bases outside gene matches: 7. The CDR3 totals 15 residues. Only one count was recorded for this clone. What it binds is not known. J is TRBJ1-6 and V is TRBV11-2, with 9 bases matching TRBD1. The source material was CD4+ or CD8+ T cells sorted from blood, sampled in a trial of the OX40 agonist ivuxolimab. The source of this sequence is an adult with an advanced solid tumor such as melanoma, head and neck, liver or kidney cancer. DNA of the CDR3: TGTGCCAGCAGCTCCCCGGGACAGGGCAGTTCACCCCTCCACTTT. Protein sequence: CASSSPGQGSSPLHF.